Described below is a single TCR beta chain sequence and its context. Germline V CDR1 and CDR2: MNHEY, SMNVEV (reference sequence). CDR3 length: 14 residues. These data are taken from a study of monozygotic twins with inflammatory bowel disease. UMIs that included a 6-nucleotide sample barcode were added by template switching, which took place during cDNA synthesis. TCRdb reprocessed the 5' RACE reads, with one entry per CDR3 protein and no DNA. Recorded for this sample: some 400,000 distinct CDR3 sequences. The sample consisted of blood. The sequence was collected from a human donor with ulcerative colitis or Crohn's disease, or a healthy co-twin of an affected twin (not recorded which). The J gene is TRBJ2-7, the V gene TRBV27. The CDR3 spells CASSLIGPSYEQYF.